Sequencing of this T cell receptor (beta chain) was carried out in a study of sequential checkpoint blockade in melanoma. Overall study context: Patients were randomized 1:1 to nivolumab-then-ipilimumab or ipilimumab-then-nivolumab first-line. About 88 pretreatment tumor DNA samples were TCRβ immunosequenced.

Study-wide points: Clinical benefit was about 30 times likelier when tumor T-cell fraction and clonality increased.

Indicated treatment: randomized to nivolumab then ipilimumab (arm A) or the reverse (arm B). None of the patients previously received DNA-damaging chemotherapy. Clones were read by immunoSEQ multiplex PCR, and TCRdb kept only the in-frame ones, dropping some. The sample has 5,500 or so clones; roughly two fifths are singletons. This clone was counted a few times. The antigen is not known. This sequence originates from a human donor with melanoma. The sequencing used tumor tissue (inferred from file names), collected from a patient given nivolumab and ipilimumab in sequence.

This CDR3 is CASGGQANEKLFF. The DNA for the CDR3 is TGCGCCAGCGGAGGACAGGCTAATGAAAAACTGTTTTTT. V usage is TRBV23-1 and J usage is TRBJ1-4; 7 nucleotides align to TRBD1. TRBV23-1 is marked as an open reading frame, function uncertain. V shed 8 bases and J 3 bases; nucleotides not matched to a gene: 3. The CDR3 runs to 13 residues.